The 12 T cell receptor beta chains below all came from one sample that was sequenced in a study of blood T cells in healthy people across ages. A second PCR of 7 to 11 cycles used a sample-barcoded 5' primer and a J-beta primer mix. A single record per CDR3 protein comes from TCRdb applying MiXCR to the 5' RACE reads. The sample lists about 1,800,000 distinct CDR3 sequences; about 30% were seen once. Material for sequencing was blood. All receptors derive from a woman between 25 and 40 years old in good health.

This clonotype was detected ten times or more. The V call is TRBV5-1, the J call TRBJ2-7; tentatively, D is TRBD2 (6 bases). Germline V lookup: CDR1 SGHRS, CDR2 YFSETQ. This CDR3 contains 16 residues. V lost 3 bases and J lost 1, with 17 bases in between. The CDR3 is CASSSIGQGGSYEQYF. CDR3 DNA sequence: TGCGCCAGCAGCTCAATCGGTCAGGGAGGTTCCTACGAGCAGTACTTC.

The rearrangement links TRBV4-1 to TRBJ1-1; D unresolved. Trimming stripped 3 bases from V and 10 bases from J, with 18 bases between. Germline CDR1 is MGHRA and CDR2 is YSYEKL. CDR3 size: 14 residues. CDR3 DNA sequence: TGCGCCAGCAGCCAGCTCGGCGGTTTGGGATCAGCTTTCTTT. This encodes CASSQLGGLGSAFF.

This chain joins TRBV20-1 and TRBJ2-1; D is perhaps TRBD2 (6 bases). The length of the CDR3 is 14 residues. The germline CDR1 and CDR2 sequences are DFQATT and SNEGSKA (reference sequence). Trimming shortened V by 5 bases and J by 6 bases, and 17 bases separated the two germline ends. The CDR3 DNA follows: TGCAGTGCTTTTCCTGCGGGACTTAGCAATGAGCAGTTCTTC. Translated: CSAFPAGLSNEQFF.

This clonotype was found a few times. This sequence joins TRBV7-9 and TRBJ2-3; 7 bases agree with TRBD2. This CDR3 has 13 amino acids. Looked up from germline, CDR1 is SEHNR and CDR2 is FQNEAQ (reference sequence). Losses at the gene ends were 5 bases for V and 11 bases for J; bases not matched to a gene: 10. CDR3 protein: CASSPLGREQQYF. The CDR3 DNA follows: TGTGCCAGCAGCCCCTTAGGGCGGGAGCAGCAGTATTTT.

A note on this clonotype: At one of its ends the junction is not consistent with the germline gene, which may arise from a read error. The rearrangement joins TRBV12-3 or TRBV12-4 to TRBJ2-7; D might be TRBD2 (7 bases). CDR3 length: 14 amino acids. DNA of the CDR3: TGTGCCAGCAGTTTATGGGGGGGCCTCTACGGGCAGTACTTC. Translated: CASSLWGGLYGQYF.

This clonotype was detected only a few times. The rearrangement links TRBV24-1 to TRBJ1-1, with 7 positions matching TRBD1. This CDR3 is built from 15 residues. V was pared by 4 bases and J by 1 base, with 5 bases of the junction left unmatched. Germline CDR1 reads KGHDR; CDR2 reads SFDVKD. Here the CDR3 reads CATSETDRSNTEAFF. CDR3 bases: TGTGCCACCAGTGAGACGGACAGGTCGAACACTGAAGCTTTCTTT.

This clonotype turned up a few times. The chain links TRBV7-9 to TRBJ2-5; either TRBD1 or TRBD2 may fit D (5 bases each). Germline CDR1 and CDR2: SEHNR and FQNEAQ (reference sequence). The CDR3 loop spans 16 amino acids. Trimming took off 3 bases at V and 2 bases at J, with 16 bases between the two ends. The CDR3 DNA sequence: TGTGCCAGCAGCTTTTTGAGGGGATACGGGCAAGAGACCCAGTACTTC. Residues: CASSFLRGYGQETQYF.

There are a few counts of this clonotype. This chain connects TRBV3-1 to TRBJ1-2; unclear D gene. This CDR3 has 12 amino acids. The ends were cut back, 0 bases at V and 6 bases at J, with 5 bases in the middle. Per the germline V gene, CDR1 is LGHDT and CDR2 is YNNKEL (reference sequence). The chain's CDR3 is CASSQELDGYTF. The CDR3 DNA follows: TGTGCCAGCAGCCAAGAATTGGATGGCTACACCTTC.

This clonotype has more than one count but fewer than ten. V is TRBV20-1 and J is TRBJ2-7; a weak D match, TRBD2 (6 bases). Germline assignment: CDR1 DFQATT and CDR2 SNEGSKA (reference sequence). Trimming shortened V by 0 bases and J by 11 bases, and 11 bases separated the two germline ends. The CDR3 has 11 amino acids. The CDR3 spells CSARDRDLEYF. The CDR3 bases are TGCAGTGCTAGAGACCGGGACTTGGAGTACTTC.

The V call is TRBV18, the J call TRBJ2-3; 8 bases agree with TRBD2. CDR3 size: 15 residues. Trimming cost V 3 bases and J 2 bases; bases outside gene matches: 4. Germline CDR1 reads KGHSH; CDR2 reads LQKENI. The CDR3: CASSPKRGTTDTQYF. CDR3 nucleotide sequence: TGTGCCAGCTCACCCAAGCGGGGGACCACAGATACGCAGTATTTT.

The table lists this clonotype with a few counts. The genes are TRBV2 and TRBJ1-2, with D hard to call. CDR1 and CDR2 (germline): SNHLY, FYNNEI. V lost 5 bases and J 6 bases, leaving 4 bases between the germline ends. The CDR3 spans 10 residues. The CDR3 here is CASSRDGYTF. The CDR3 bases are TGTGCCAGCAGTAGGGATGGCTACACCTTC. The variable domain in full, completed from reference TRBV2 and TRBJ1-2, reads EPEVTQTPSHQVTQMGQEVILRCVPISNHLYFYWYRQILGQKVEFLVSFYNNEISEKSEIFDDQFSVERPDGSNFTLKIRSTKLEDSAMYFCASSRDGYTFGSGTRLTVV.

The chain couples TRBV27 to TRBJ2-7, with 10 bases matching TRBD1. This CDR3 region has 14 residues. The V gene's germline CDR1 is MNHEY and CDR2 SMNVEV (reference sequence). With V trimmed by 5 bases and J by 6 bases, 7 bases remained unmatched. This CDR3 is CASSPRDRGFEQYF. Here the CDR3 DNA reads TGTGCCAGCAGTCCTCGGGACAGGGGTTTCGAGCAGTACTTC.